Below are 21 T cell receptor beta chains sequenced from a single sample in a study of OX40 agonist ivuxolimab in advanced cancers. The library was built by means of the immunoSEQ multiplex PCR assay. TCRdb took over this immuneACCESS table, retaining in-frame rearrangements with V and J assigned. Such tables are incomplete; in checked studies, under half of the missing clones stem from an unresolved V gene, and the remainder is unexplained. This sample is represented by more than 55,000 clones; 79% of them were singletons. Roughly a tenth of the sample comes from the top ten. Source: CD4+ or CD8+ T cells sorted from blood, taken in a trial of the OX40 agonist ivuxolimab. These receptors were taken from an adult with an advanced solid tumor such as melanoma, head and neck, liver or kidney cancer.

This clone turned up a few times. The chain links TRBV28 to TRBJ1-1; a possible D gene is TRBD1 (6 bases). Per the germline V gene, CDR1 is MDHEN and CDR2 is SYDVKM. Trimming removed 6 bases at V and 0 bases at J, with 20 bases between. The CDR3 has 17 amino acids. The DNA of the CDR3 is TGTGCCAGCAGAAACAGGGCCGGGGATGTAGTGAACACTGAAGCTTTCTTT. This codes for CASRNRAGDVVNTEAFF.

The chain joins TRBV27 to TRBJ1-2; possible D gene TRBD1, 6 bases. The length of the CDR3 is 14 residues. Looked up from germline, CDR1 is MNHEY and CDR2 is SMNVEV (reference sequence). The V gene lost 3 bases and the J gene lost 7 bases, with 15 bases spanning the gap. CDR3 protein: CASSFGRGISGYTF. The CDR3 DNA follows: TGTGCCAGCAGTTTCGGCAGGGGTATTTCTGGCTACACCTTC.

This chain uses TRBV7-9 with TRBJ1-4; D gene uncertain. Trimming removed 2 bases at V and 8 bases at J, with 6 bases between. Per germline, CDR1 SEHNR and CDR2 FQNEAQ (reference sequence). The CDR3 is made up of 12 amino acids. The CDR3, as DNA: TGTGCCAGCAGCTTAACGAGGGAAAAACTGTTTTTT. It yields the protein CASSLTREKLFF.

This chain uses TRBV7-6 with TRBJ2-1; TRBD2 agrees at 8 bases. Germline CDR1 SGHVS, CDR2 FNYEAQ. V shed 1 base, J shed 0 bases, and the junction held 5 bases outside the gene matches. This CDR3 comprises 17 residues. This CDR3 reads CASSLDGGVYSYNEQFF. The CDR3 nucleotides are TGTGCCAGCAGCTTAGACGGGGGGGTCTACTCCTACAATGAGCAGTTCTTC.

The rearrangement joins TRBV13 to TRBJ2-7, with a possible D match to TRBD1 (6 bases). The germline V gene has CDR1 PRHDT and CDR2 FYEKMQ (reference sequence). CDR3 length: 14 amino acids. V dropped 3 bases and J dropped 1 base, with 10 bases sitting between them. The CDR3 coding sequence is TGTGCCAGCAGCTTTGCCGGGACATCCTACGAGCAGTACTTC. This translates into CASSFAGTSYEQYF.

This chain uses TRBV28 with TRBJ1-5; 7 bases are a match to TRBD1. The germline gives CDR1 MDHEN, CDR2 SYDVKM. The CDR3 consists of 16 residues. Germline trimming cut 6 bases from V and 0 bases from J; bases unmatched to any gene: 8. CDR3 nucleotide sequence: TGTGCCAGCAGACGGACAGGTTTCTTTAGCAATCAGCCCCAGCATTTT. Its translation is CASRRTGFFSNQPQHF.

This sequence joins TRBV14 and TRBJ2-3, with 8 positions matching TRBD1. V shed 3 bases and J 0 bases; nucleotides not matched to a gene: 8. Per the germline V gene, CDR1 is SGHDN and CDR2 is FVKESK. The CDR3 is 17 amino acids. The CDR3 sequence is CASSHLKDRGSTDTQYF. The CDR3 DNA follows: TGTGCCAGCAGCCACCTAAAAGACAGGGGAAGCACAGATACGCAGTATTTT.

The rearrangement links TRBV6-5 to TRBJ2-1; D is unresolved. This CDR3 comprises 15 residues. CDR1 is MNHEY and CDR2 is SVGAGI in the germline V gene. V lost 1 base, J lost 0 bases, and 7 bases lay in between. The CDR3 protein is CASSYYGFSYNEQFF. The DNA of the CDR3 is TGTGCCAGCAGTTACTATGGCTTCTCCTACAATGAGCAGTTCTTC.

This chain connects TRBV11-2 to TRBJ2-6; TRBD1 matches 8 bases. V was clipped by 5 bases and J by 3 bases; unmatched bases: 6. Germline-derived CDR1 and CDR2 are SGHAT and FQNNGV. The CDR3 length is 16 residues. The CDR3 sequence is CASSLTGVGGANVLTF. CDR3 bases: TGTGCCAGCAGCCTGACAGGGGTTGGTGGGGCCAACGTCCTGACTTTC.

This chain links TRBV6-5 with TRBJ2-5, with D possibly matching TRBD1 (5 bases). The CDR3 covers 14 residues. V was cut by 4 bases and J by 4 bases, with 13 bases left in between. Germline V CDR1 and CDR2: MNHEY, SVGAGI. CDR3 loop: CASSSREQLETQYF. For the CDR3, the DNA is TGTGCCAGCAGTTCCAGGGAACAGCTAGAGACCCAGTACTTC.

The rearrangement joins TRBV5-4 to TRBJ2-5; D is ambiguous. The DNA end favors TRBJ2-7, so the J call may be wrong. CDR3 length: 14 amino acids. Germline-derived CDR1 and CDR2 are SGHNT and YYREEE (reference sequence). The DNA for the CDR3 is TGTGCCAGCAGCTTGGAAGGCATCACCTACGAGCAGTACTTC. This sequence encodes CASSLEGITYEQYF.

V and J are TRBV7-9 and TRBJ1-4; no reliable D call. Germline CDR1 SEHNR, CDR2 FQNEAQ (reference sequence). V lost 0 bases and J 0 bases, leaving 8 bases between the germline ends. The length of the CDR3 is 16 residues. The CDR3 protein is CASSLAPRPTNEKLFF. The CDR3 nucleotides read TGTGCCAGCAGCTTAGCGCCCAGACCAACTAATGAAAAACTGTTTTTT.

J is TRBJ2-5 and V is TRBV7-3, with TRBD1 matching 12 bases. This CDR3 has 15 amino acids. V shed 5 bases and J 7 bases; nucleotides not matched to a gene: 8. Per germline, CDR1 SGHTA and CDR2 FQGTGA. The DNA of the CDR3 is TGTGCCAGCAGCCCAGGGACAGGGGGCGGAGGGACCCAGTACTTC. This translates into CASSPGTGGGGTQYF. Using reference TRBV7-3 and TRBJ2-5 for the parts outside the CDR3, the full variable domain is GAGVSQTPSNKVTEKGKYVELRCDPISGHTALYWYRQSLGQGPEFLIYFQGTGAADDSGLPNDRFFAVRPEGSVSTLKIQRTERGDSAVYLCASSPGTGGGGTQYFGPGTRLLVL.

This chain joins TRBV6-5 and TRBJ1-1, with D hard to call. This CDR3 comprises 15 residues. V was shortened by 2 bases and J by 0 bases, with 10 bases between the two germline ends. Germline V CDR1 and CDR2: MNHEY, SVGAGI. CDR3 nucleotides: TGTGCCAGCAGTTACCTAATAGGAGTGAACACTGAAGCTTTCTTT. Protein product: CASSYLIGVNTEAFF.

The chain employs TRBV19 and TRBJ2-4; D tentatively fits TRBD1 or TRBD2 (6 bases each). V dropped 1 base and J dropped 7 bases, with 11 bases sitting between them. The CDR3 is 14 amino acids. Germline V lookup: CDR1 LNHDA, CDR2 SQIVND (reference sequence). In DNA form, the CDR3 reads TGTGCCAGTAGTATAGGGGGGGCGGAGAACATTCAGTACTTC. Its protein product is CASSIGGAENIQYF.

This chain links TRBV7-9 with TRBJ2-1, with D unclear. V was clipped by 3 bases and J by 0 bases, with 9 bases between them. CDR3 length: 15 residues. Per the germline V gene, CDR1 is SEHNR and CDR2 is FQNEAQ (reference sequence). The CDR3 DNA reads as TGTGCCAGCAGCTTCCACCTGGACTCCTACAATGAGCAGTTCTTC. It is translated as CASSFHLDSYNEQFF.

The gene calls are TRBV27 and TRBJ2-7, with D perhaps TRBD1 (6 bases). CDR1 is MNHEY and CDR2 is SMNVEV in the germline V gene (reference sequence). V was clipped by 3 bases and J by 4 bases, with 19 bases between them. The CDR3 has 16 amino acids. The CDR3 protein is CASSFLVGASGYEQYF. The CDR3 bases are TGTGCCAGCAGTTTCTTGGTGGGGGCGTCTGGGTACGAGCAGTACTTC.

In its sample, this clone was seen many times. The V call is TRBV5-8, the J call TRBJ2-7, with D hard to call. The CDR3 has 14 amino acids. Germline CDR1 and CDR2: SGHTS and YDEGEE. V was cut by 0 bases and J by 2 bases, with 9 bases left in between. The CDR3 DNA reads TGTGCCAGCAGCTTGGAAGGCATCACCTACGAGCAGTACTTC. This translates into CASSLEGITYEQYF. Full variable domain (remainder filled in from reference TRBV5-8 and TRBJ2-7): EAGVTQSPTHLIKTRGQQATLRCSPISGHTSVYWYQQALGLGLQFLLWYDEGEERNRGNFPPRFSGRQFPNYSSELNVNALELEDSALYLCASSLEGITYEQYFGPGTRLTVT.

The chain is built from TRBV19 and TRBJ2-1, with TRBD1 matching 8 bases. The V gene's germline CDR1 is LNHDA and CDR2 SQIVND (reference sequence). J gave up 11 bases and V 1 base, and 7 bases lay outside the gene matches. CDR3 length: 14 residues. The CDR3 protein is CASSIVTDRVKQFF. As DNA, the CDR3 is TGTGCCAGTAGTATAGTTACGGACAGGGTTAAGCAGTTCTTC.

This rearrangement joins TRBV27 to TRBJ2-4; 11 nucleotides line up with TRBD1. V dropped 6 bases and J dropped 7; count of bases not matched to a gene: 8. Germline V gene lookup returns CDR1 MNHEY and CDR2 SMNVEV (reference sequence). CDR3 length equals 15 residues. The CDR3 region is CASRMDRGLWNIQYF. CDR3 nucleotide sequence: TGTGCCAGCAGGATGGACAGGGGGCTGTGGAACATTCAGTACTTC.

The CDR3 DNA sequence: TGTGCCAGCAGGATTTCGCGGGGGGTTACAGATACGCAGTATTTT. Translated, it gives CASRISRGVTDTQYF. The chain has TRBV6-6 and TRBJ2-3, with 8 bases identical to TRBD2. Germline CDR1 is MNHNY and CDR2 is SVGAGI (reference sequence). The CDR3 loop spans 15 amino acids. V dropped 6 bases and J dropped 3; count of bases not matched to a gene: 8.